This entry features one T cell receptor beta chain sequence. Its recognized antigen is unknown. Nothing much larger sits one base from this clone, and base qualities are not available. V loses 0 bases of germline sequence and J loses 4 bases, and the interval between the two ends is 13 bases. According to the germline V gene, CDR1 reads SGDLS and CDR2 reads YYNGEE. Including cysteine and phenylalanine, the CDR3 has 15 amino acids. Here the CDR3 DNA is all that survives: 45 bases in frame from base 1. The source of the sample is a study of the immune and genomic landscape of osteosarcoma (dated by TCRdb to 2020 to 2022). With respect to the entire study: A total of around 48 pediatric and adult patients with high-grade osteosarcoma made up the overall cohort, and the median age at diagnosis was approximately 25 years (range roughly 5-85). Poor-risk disease was overrepresented in the cohort, as 73% of patients had an unfavorable pathologic response to standard therapy and approximately 67% had died. Patients in the overall cohort were 60% male, and approximately 80% presented with localized disease at diagnosis. To define immunogenic potential, the study profiled osteosarcoma specimens using whole genome, RNA and T-cell receptor sequencing, along with immunohistochemistry and reverse phase protein arrays. The osteosarcoma immunogenomic landscape was characterized by integrating TCR sequencing results with transcriptome, protein array and immunostaining data. The study aimed to explain the limited clinical activity of immune checkpoint inhibitors in osteosarcoma. Two samples from the same tumor site were contributed by each of a few patients. What the research found in general, with its limitations: Productive TCR clonality was low overall, averaging about 0.091 with a maximum of about 0.3, suggesting limited T-cell clonal expansion. Along with the frozen tumor specimens, matched blood was collected from just a couple of patients. About five cases had a single hyperexpanded clone dominating the repertoire, and all had fewer than 100 T-cell clonotypes. TCR productive clonality was greater in the immune-hot C3 cluster than in the cold C1 cluster, although TCR productive clonality remained low overall. The clonality benchmarks were taken from external normal skin and healthy peripheral blood data instead of from matched normal tissue. No statistical method determined sample size because osteosarcoma is rare and all possible samples were collected.

TCR beta chain CDR3 regions were immunosequenced using the ImmunoSEQ Assay (Adaptive Biotechnologies). The paper's processing steps were these. The ImmunoSEQ Analyzer platform was used to export TCRB rearrangements, read counts, read proportions and gene usage. Using productive rearrangements, T-cell clonality was calculated as 1 minus Pielou's evenness. Clonal space homeostasis binned clonotypes as rare, small, medium, large or hyperexpanded (0.01 to 1 of the repertoire). TCR productive clonality was compared across immune clusters C1, C2 and C3 using the Wilcoxon rank sum test. TCRdb's version of the immuneACCESS table is confined to in-frame rearrangements and falls short of the full clone set. An unresolved V gene accounts for under half of the shortfall where checked; the remainder is of unknown origin. For V, J and clone size, that table is used; D and trimming come from the DNA. In this sample the table shows roughly 2,800 clones, around 73% of which occur a single time. About 9.9% of the sample goes to the ten largest clones.

The specimens were post-treatment primary, local recurrence and metastasis tumors obtained from patients with a poor prognosis. The metastasis specimens were resected osteosarcoma lung metastases that had been frozen. The chain links TRBV9 with TRBJ2-5, with TRBD2 perhaps the D gene, on 6 matching bases. The sample was metastatic tumor tissue from the lung. According to the study, the label for this sample's cell subset or site signals: lung metastasis of osteosarcoma. The receptor was derived from a woman aged 18-29 years with osteosarcoma. The age is the age at diagnosis. The DNA reads as follows: TGTGCCAGCAGCGTAGCTCCGGGGGTGGGAGAGACCCAGTACTTC. The encoded protein is CASSVAPGVGETQYF.